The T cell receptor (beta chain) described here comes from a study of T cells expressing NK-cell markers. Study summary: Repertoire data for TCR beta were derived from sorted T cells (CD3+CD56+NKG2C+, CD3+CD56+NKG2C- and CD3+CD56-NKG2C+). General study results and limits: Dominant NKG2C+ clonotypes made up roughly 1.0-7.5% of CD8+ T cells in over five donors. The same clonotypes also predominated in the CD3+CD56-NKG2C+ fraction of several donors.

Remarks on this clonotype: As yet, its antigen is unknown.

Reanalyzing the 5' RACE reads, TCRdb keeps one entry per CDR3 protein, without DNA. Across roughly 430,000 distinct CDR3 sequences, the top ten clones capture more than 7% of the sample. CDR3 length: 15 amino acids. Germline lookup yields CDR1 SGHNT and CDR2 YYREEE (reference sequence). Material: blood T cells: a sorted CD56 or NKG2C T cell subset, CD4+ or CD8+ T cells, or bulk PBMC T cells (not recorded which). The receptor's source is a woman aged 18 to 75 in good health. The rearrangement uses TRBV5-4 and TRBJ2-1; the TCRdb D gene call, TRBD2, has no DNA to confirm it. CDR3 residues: CASSPQRGAYNEQFF.